This passage covers 25 T cell receptor beta chains from one sample sequenced in a study of brain metastases from non-small cell lung cancer. Assay: immunoSEQ multiplex PCR; the TCRdb copy retains only in-frame clones and omits some. The repertoire includes almost 2,500 clones, about four fifths of them detected once, and around 17% sits in the top ten. Sequencing input: primary lung tumor tissue. All receptors come from a donor over 35 with non-small cell lung cancer.

The rearrangement joins TRBV4-2 to TRBJ1-4; maybe TRBD1 (6 bases). Germline CDR1 is LGHNA and CDR2 is YNFKEQ. V lost 0 bases and J lost 0, with 14 bases in between. The CDR3 is 18 residues long. For the CDR3, the DNA is TGTGCCAGCAGCCAAGAACAGGACAGAGATGCAACTAATGAAAAACTGTTTTTT. Translating it yields CASSQEQDRDATNEKLFF.

As to this clone: The junction does not match germline at one end; this may be a read error. The chain links TRBV7-9 to TRBJ2-2; 7 positions match TRBD1. The length of the CDR3 is 16 residues. The V gene's germline CDR1 is SEHNR and CDR2 FQNEAQ (reference sequence). This CDR3 is CASSFSGTANTGELFF. The CDR3 nucleotides are TGTGCCAGCAGCTTTTCCGGGACAGCGAACACCGGGGAACTGTTTTTT.

CDR3 coding DNA: TGTGCCAGCAGTTACGACTTCTATGGCTACACCTTC. Protein sequence: CASSYDFYGYTF. The chain is built from TRBV6-2 or TRBV6-3 and TRBJ1-2; no firm D call. This CDR3 has 12 amino acids. Trimming removed 2 bases from V and 4 bases from J, with 5 bases in between. Germline loops: CDR1 MNHEY, CDR2 SVGEGT.

This chain uses TRBV28 with TRBJ2-3; 9 bases match TRBD2. The CDR3 length is 17 residues. The ends lost 3 bases at V and 3 bases at J; junction bases unmatched: 10. The germline V gene encodes CDR1 MDHEN and CDR2 SYDVKM. CDR3 DNA sequence: TGTGCCAGCAGTTTCGTTTTTGGCGGGGGGGCTACAGATACGCAGTATTTT. Its translation: CASSFVFGGGATDTQYF.

The rearrangement joins TRBV25-1 to TRBJ1-4; D unresolved. This CDR3 has 15 amino acids. CDR1 and CDR2 from the germline V gene are MGHDK and SYGVNS. V was cut by 2 bases and J by 0 bases, with 7 bases left in between. DNA for the CDR3: TGTGCCAGCAGTGAAAAGGGTGCAACTAATGAAAAACTGTTTTTT. It encodes CASSEKGATNEKLFF.

This rearrangement joins TRBV10-3 to TRBJ1-5; the D is unclear. The CDR3 spans 12 residues. The germline gives CDR1 ENHRY, CDR2 SYGVKD. Trimming removed 6 bases at V and 5 bases at J, with 8 bases between. In nucleotides, the CDR3 is TGTGCCATCAGCTTAGAGGATCAGCCCCAGCATTTT. Translating gives CAISLEDQPQHF.

This clone is large (0.1 to 1%) within its sample. Other DNA sequences in this specimen translate into the identical CDR3. The genes are TRBV7-9 and TRBJ1-1, with D perhaps TRBD1 (6 bases). V lost 6 bases and J 3 bases, leaving 14 bases between the germline ends. There are 14 residues in the CDR3. The germline gives CDR1 SEHNR, CDR2 FQNEAQ (reference sequence). The CDR3 sequence: CASSPQGIHTEAFF. In nucleotides, the CDR3 is TGTGCCAGCAGTCCACAGGGAATACACACTGAAGCTTTCTTT.

DNA of the CDR3: TGTGCCAGCAGCTTATCGGTAGCCAAAAACATTCAGTACTTC. This encodes CASSLSVAKNIQYF. J is TRBJ2-4 and V is TRBV7-2; unclear D gene. Germline assignment: CDR1 SGHTA and CDR2 FQGNSA. V was shortened by 2 bases and J by 0 bases, with 5 bases between the two germline ends. This CDR3 is 14 amino acids long.

The chain uses TRBV14 and TRBJ2-5, with 7 bases aligning to TRBD1. The trim removed 2 bases at V and 2 bases at J, leaving 5 bases unmatched. There are 15 residues in the CDR3. Germline CDR1 SGHDN, CDR2 FVKESK. The CDR3 here is CASSQYGTAQETQYF. The CDR3 DNA sequence: TGTGCCAGCAGCCAATACGGGACAGCTCAAGAGACCCAGTACTTC. The full variable domain, rest sourced from reference TRBV14 and TRBJ2-5, is EAGVTQFPSHSVIEKGQTVTLRCDPISGHDNLYWYRRVMGKEIKFLLHFVKESKQDESGMPNNRFLAERTGGTYSTLKVQPAELEDSGVYFCASSQYGTAQETQYFGPGTRLLVL.

The chain joins TRBV2 to TRBJ1-1; D unclear. V was shortened by 4 bases and J by 4 bases, with 7 bases between the two germline ends. The CDR3 length is 12 residues. CDR1 and CDR2 from the germline V gene are SNHLY and FYNNEI. The CDR3 sequence: CASSVHTTEAFF. The CDR3 coding sequence is TGTGCCAGCAGTGTCCATACCACTGAAGCTTTCTTT.

For this clone: A much larger clone differs by one base, so this may be a read error. V usage is TRBV10-3 and J usage is TRBJ1-4, with a possible D match to TRBD1 (5 bases). Trimming cost V 5 bases and J 4 bases, with 8 bases left between them. The CDR3 covers 13 residues. The germline V gene encodes CDR1 ENHRY and CDR2 SYGVKD. The CDR3 loop reads CAISRGGNEKLFF. The CDR3 DNA reads as TGTGCCATCAGTAGGGGTGGTAATGAAAAACTGTTTTTT.

This chain links TRBV7-2 with TRBJ2-5, with 8 bases fitting TRBD2. The V and J ends lost 5 bases and 4 bases, in that order; junction bases with no gene match: 9. CDR3 length equals 15 residues. Germline CDR1 is SGHTA and CDR2 is FQGNSA. CDR3 DNA: TGTGCCAGCAGCCTACCGGGACTAGGGTTAGAGACCCAGTACTTC. Its protein product is CASSLPGLGLETQYF.

The CDR3 spells CASSQDTFYEQYF. The CDR3 DNA reads TGCGCCAGCAGCCAAGACACCTTTTACGAGCAGTACTTC. V is TRBV4-3 and J is TRBJ2-7; no reliable D call. Trimming left V 0 bases short and J 4 bases short, with 7 bases between. This CDR3 spans 13 amino acids. Germline V CDR1 and CDR2: LGHNA, YSLEER.

This chain links TRBV10-3 with TRBJ1-1; possible D gene TRBD1, 5 bases. Germline V gene sequence: CDR1 ENHRY, CDR2 SYGVKD. The CDR3 runs to 17 residues. The V end was cut by 6 bases, the J end by 1 base, with 21 bases between. CDR3 in amino acids: CAIRGGSTAEPNTEAFF. The CDR3 DNA is TGTGCCATCAGGGGGGGGTCCACGGCAGAACCGAACACTGAAGCTTTCTTT.

The chain joins TRBV3-1 (or the pseudogene TRBV3-2) to TRBJ2-5, with 9 bases aligning to TRBD2. Germline values: CDR1 LGHDT, CDR2 YNNKEL (reference sequence). The J segment lost 3 bases and the V segment lost 1 base, leaving 6 bases of the junction unmatched. This CDR3 is built from 16 residues. The CDR3: CASSQVMGLAKETQYF. CDR3 DNA: TGTGCCAGCAGCCAAGTGATGGGACTAGCAAAAGAGACCCAGTACTTC.

Comments on this clone: The junction departs from germline at one end; a sequencing error may be responsible. The J gene is TRBJ1-5, the V gene TRBV19; D gene uncertain. The CDR3 runs 15 residues. Germline lookup yields CDR1 LNHDA and CDR2 SQIVND (reference sequence). CDR3: CASSTGIGWNQPQHF. The CDR3 DNA sequence: TGTGCCAGTAGTACGGGGATCGGGTGGAATCAGCCCCAACATTTT.

The chain carries TRBV7-9 and TRBJ2-1; D is unresolved. This CDR3 is built from 14 residues. Germline CDR1 and CDR2: SEHNR and FQNEAQ (reference sequence). V shed 5 bases and J shed 3 bases, with 11 bases lying between them. The chain's CDR3 is CASSPSTSYNEQFF. In DNA, the CDR3 is TGTGCCAGCAGCCCCTCGACAAGCTACAATGAGCAGTTCTTC.

The J gene is TRBJ2-4, the V gene TRBV6-5; TRBD1 matches 9 bases. The V segment lost 10 bases and the J segment 5 bases; nucleotides outside the gene matches: 3. CDR1 MNHEY and CDR2 SVGAGI come from the germline V gene. CDR3 size: 12 residues. The CDR3: CATRQGENIQYF. DNA for the CDR3: TGTGCCACTCGACAGGGGGAAAACATTCAGTACTTC.

The chain combines TRBV7-9 with TRBJ2-3; 7 bases map to TRBD1. The CDR3 length is 15 residues. Germline values: CDR1 SEHNR, CDR2 FQNEAQ (reference sequence). V shed 8 bases, J shed 3 bases, and the junction held 11 bases outside the gene matches. In nucleotides, the CDR3 is TGTGCCAGCTCTTCGAACAAGGGGGCAACAGATACGCAGTATTTT. Translation: CASSSNKGATDTQYF.

Comment on this clone: One end of the junction varies from germline; a read error may be responsible. This sample includes further DNA sequences coding for the same CDR3. V and J are TRBV28 and TRBJ1-6, with D possibly matching TRBD1 (5 bases). CDR3 length: 14 amino acids. CDR1 and CDR2 from the germline V gene are MDHEN and SYDVKM. DNA for the CDR3: TGTGCTAGCATCTCGCAGGGCAATAATTCACCCCTCCACTTT. Encoded protein: CASISQGNNSPLHF.

Details on this clone: This may be a read error, as it is one base from a much larger clone. The gene calls are TRBV9 and TRBJ2-1; 8 positions agree with TRBD2. Germline-derived CDR1 and CDR2 are SGDLS and YYNGEE. The trim removed 4 bases at V and 6 bases at J, leaving 3 bases unmatched. The CDR3 covers 13 residues. The CDR3 nucleotides read TGTGCCAGCAGCTATACTAGCGGCAATGAGCAGTTCTTC. Its protein product is CASSYTSGNEQFF.

This chain connects TRBV21-1 to TRBJ2-2. TRBV21-1 is labeled a pseudogene. The CDR3 has 11 residues. Here the CDR3 reads CASSNTGELFF. The CDR3 DNA follows: TGTGCCAGCAGCAACACCGGGGAGCTGTTTTTT.

V usage is TRBV10-3 and J usage is TRBJ1-5; possible D gene TRBD2, 5 bases. Gene TRBJ2-3 matches the end of the DNA better, so the J call may be wrong. The V gene's germline CDR1 is ENHRY and CDR2 SYGVKD. The CDR3 extends over 14 amino acids. The CDR3 sequence is CAISTGDSNQPQYF. CDR3 nucleotide sequence: TGTGCCATCAGCACCGGGGATAGCAATCAGCCCCAGTATTTT.

The V and J genes are TRBV6-2 or TRBV6-3 and TRBJ1-1; D is ambiguous. This CDR3 spans 14 amino acids. In germline, CDR1 is MNHEY, CDR2 SVGEGT. V lost 3 bases and J lost 1, with 9 bases in between. The CDR3 protein is CASSYVAGNTEAFF. As DNA, the CDR3 is TGTGCCAGCAGTTATGTTGCCGGGAACACTGAAGCTTTCTTT.

The chain joins TRBV6-5 to TRBJ2-5; TRBD1 or TRBD2 may be the D gene (5 bases each). Germline values: CDR1 MNHEY, CDR2 SVGAGI. V gave up 2 bases and J gave up 5 bases, with 9 bases separating them. The CDR3 is 13 amino acids. The CDR3 DNA reads TGTGCCAGCAGTTACCGGGGCCGGGAGACCCAGTACTTC. Translating gives CASSYRGRETQYF.